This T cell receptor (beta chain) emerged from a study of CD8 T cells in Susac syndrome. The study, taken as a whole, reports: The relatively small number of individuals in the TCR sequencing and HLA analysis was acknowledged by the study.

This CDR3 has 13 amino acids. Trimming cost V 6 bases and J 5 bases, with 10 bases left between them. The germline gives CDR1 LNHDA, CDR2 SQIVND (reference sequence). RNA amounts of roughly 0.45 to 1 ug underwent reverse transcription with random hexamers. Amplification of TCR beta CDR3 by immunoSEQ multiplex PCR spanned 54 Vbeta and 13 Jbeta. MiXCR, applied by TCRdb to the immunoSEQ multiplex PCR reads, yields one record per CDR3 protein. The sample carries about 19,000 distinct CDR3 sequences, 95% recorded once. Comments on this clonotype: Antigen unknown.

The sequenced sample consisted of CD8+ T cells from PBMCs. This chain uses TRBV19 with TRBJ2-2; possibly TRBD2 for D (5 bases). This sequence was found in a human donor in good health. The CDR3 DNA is TGTGCCAGTAGGGGCTGGGAGACCGGGGAGCTGTTTTTT. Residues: CASRGWETGELFF.